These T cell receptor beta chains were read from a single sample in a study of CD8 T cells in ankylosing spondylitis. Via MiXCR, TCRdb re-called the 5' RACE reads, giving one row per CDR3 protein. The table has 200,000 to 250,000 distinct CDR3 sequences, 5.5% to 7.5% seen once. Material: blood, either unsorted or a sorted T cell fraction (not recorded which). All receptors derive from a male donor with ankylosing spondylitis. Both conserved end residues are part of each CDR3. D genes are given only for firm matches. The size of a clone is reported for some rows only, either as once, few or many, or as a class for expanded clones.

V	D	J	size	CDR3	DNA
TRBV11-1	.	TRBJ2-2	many	CASSFMPGRWAGELFF	TGTGCCAGCAGCTTTATGCCGGGACGGTGGGCCGGGGAGCTGTTTTTT
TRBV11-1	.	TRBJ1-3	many	CASSRIWGSGNTIYF	TGTGCCAGCAGCCGGATATGGGGATCTGGAAACACCATATATTTT
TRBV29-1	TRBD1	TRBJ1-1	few	CCAGQGTEAFF	TGCTGCGCAGGACAGGGCACTGAAGCTTTCTTT
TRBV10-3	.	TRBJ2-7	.	CAISERTGSYEQYF	TGTGCCATCAGTGAGCGGACGGGCAGCTACGAGCAGTACTTC
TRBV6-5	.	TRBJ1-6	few	CASSYSEGNSPLHF	TGTGCCAGCAGTTACTCTGAAGGAAATTCACCCCTCCACTTT
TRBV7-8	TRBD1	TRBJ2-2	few	CASSLETGRELFF	TGTGCCAGCAGCTTAGAGACAGGGCGCGAGCTGTTTTTT
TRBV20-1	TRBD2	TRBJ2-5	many	CSASLAGVEETQYF	TGCAGTGCCTCTCTAGCGGGAGTGGAAGAGACCCAGTACTTC
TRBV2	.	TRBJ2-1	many	CASLEREQNEQFF	TGTGCCAGCTTGGAAAGGGAGCAAAATGAGCAGTTCTTC
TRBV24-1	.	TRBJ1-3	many	CATSDPLAGDRNTIYF	TGTGCCACCAGTGACCCCTTAGCGGGGGACCGAAACACCATATATTTT
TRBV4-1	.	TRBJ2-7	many	CASSRGGDRSPYEQYF	TGCGCCAGCAGCCGTGGGGGAGACAGATCGCCCTACGAGCAGTACTTC
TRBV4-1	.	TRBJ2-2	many	CASSYRAGQSGELFF	TGCGCCAGCAGTTATCGTGCAGGGCAGAGCGGGGAGCTGTTTTTT
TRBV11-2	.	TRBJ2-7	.	CASSLDPGQLYEQYF	TGTGCCAGCAGCTTAGATCCCGGACAGTTATACGAGCAGTACTTC
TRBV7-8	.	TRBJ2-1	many	CASSLGAGGIDEQFF	TGTGCCAGCAGCTTAGGAGCGGGCGGGATTGATGAGCAGTTCTTC
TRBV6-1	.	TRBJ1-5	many	CASSEWTVSNQPQHF	TGTGCCAGCAGCGAATGGACAGTCTCCAATCAGCCCCAGCATTTT
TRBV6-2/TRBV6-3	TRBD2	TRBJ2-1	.	CASSYALPGAGVSGTVEEQFF	TGTGCCAGCAGTTACGCCCTCCCCGGAGCGGGAGTCTCCGGTACCGTGGAGGAGCAGTTCTTC
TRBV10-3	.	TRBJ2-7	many	CATSSTYEQYF	TGTGCCACCTCTTCTACCTACGAGCAGTACTTC